This is a list of T cell receptor beta chains from one sample in a study of T cells in Graves' hyperthyroidism and ophthalmopathy. TCRdb re-analysed the multiplex PCR reads in MiXCR, keeping a single row per CDR3 protein. The sample has about 480,000 distinct CDR3 sequences; approximately 14% are singletons. The sequencing input was blood. Every receptor here comes from a woman aged 18-29 years with Graves' hyperthyroidism. Both conserved end residues are part of each CDR3. A D gene is named only where the DNA matches it firmly. A clone size is listed for some rows: how often the clone was seen (once, few, many), or a class if it is expanded.

j_gene,d_gene,abundance,v_gene,CDR3nt,CDR3aa
TRBJ2-1,TRBD2,-,TRBV20-1,TGCAGTGCTGAAACTCTAGCGGGAGGTATCGATGAGCAGTTCTTC,CSAETLAGGIDEQFF
TRBJ2-5,TRBD2,many,TRBV29-1,TGCAGCGCCACCCTTGGGGGGGAAGAGACCCAGTACTTC,CSATLGGEETQYF
TRBJ2-7,TRBD1,many,TRBV28,TGTGCCAGCAGTGAGGACAGGGGAATTTGGGAGCAGTACTTC,CASSEDRGIWEQYF
TRBJ2-1,TRBD2,many,TRBV15,TGTGCCTCACAGGGCGGGAGGGACCACAATGAGCAGTTCTTC,CASQGGRDHNEQFF
TRBJ1-6,TRBD1,-,TRBV7-3,TGTGCCAGCAGCTCTGGTGGCGGGACAGGTGATTCACCCCTCCACTTT,CASSSGGGTGDSPLHF
TRBJ2-1,-,many,TRBV12-3/TRBV12-4,TGTGCCAGCGGACACAATGAGCAGTTCTTC,CASGHNEQFF
TRBJ1-2,TRBD1,many,TRBV3-1,TGTGCCAGCAGCCGGCGACAGGGGAGTTTAACTAACTATGGCTACACCTTC,CASSRRQGSLTNYGYTF
TRBJ2-3,TRBD1,many,TRBV12-3/TRBV12-4,TGTGCCAGCAGTCCATGGACAGGGGGGGGCACAGATACGCAGTATTTT,CASSPWTGGGTDTQYF
TRBJ2-3,-,-,TRBV20-1,TGCAGTGCTGAACAGCCCCTAGGACGCACAGATACGCAGTATTTT,CSAEQPLGRTDTQYF
TRBJ2-7,TRBD2,-,TRBV20-1,TGCAGTGCAACTACTAGCGGGATTCCCTACGAGCAGTACTTC,CSATTSGIPYEQYF
TRBJ2-1,TRBD2,many,TRBV28,TGTGCCAGCACCACCCCGTCCGGGACTAGCGGGAGGTGGGGACGGTTCTTC,CASTTPSGTSGRWGRFF
TRBJ1-2,-,few,TRBV18,TGTGCCAGCTCACCTCCCCCTCCTGGCTACACCTTC,CASSPPPPGYTF